This T cell receptor (beta chain) derives from a study of blood T cells in healthy people across ages. For the second PCR, which ran for about 6 to 11 cycles, a sample-barcoded 5' primer and a J-beta primer mix were used. From the 5' RACE reads, TCRdb called clonotypes with MiXCR, one entry per CDR3 protein. The sample includes roughly 800,000 distinct CDR3 sequences, approximately 25% of them seen just once. Germline CDR1 and CDR2: SGDLS and YYNGEE. The CDR3 covers 17 residues. Deletions cut 1 base from V and 1 base from J, with 17 bases between. This clonotype appeared a few times. This sample was also put to use in a study of T cells of mothers and their children.

The clonotype comes from a boy aged 5-17 years in good health. The source material was blood. This chain uses TRBV9 with TRBJ1-2; D is possibly TRBD1 (6 bases). The DNA for the CDR3 is TGTGCCAGCAGCGTAAATTGGAAACAGGGCTTTAACTATGGCTACACCTTC. This codes for CASSVNWKQGFNYGYTF. The whole variable domain, filled in from reference TRBV9 and TRBJ1-2, reads DSGVTQTPKHLITATGQRVTLRCSPRSGDLSVYWYQQSLDQGLQFLIQYYNGEERAKGNILERFSAQQFPDLHSELNLSSLELGDSALYFCASSVNWKQGFNYGYTFGSGTRLTVV.